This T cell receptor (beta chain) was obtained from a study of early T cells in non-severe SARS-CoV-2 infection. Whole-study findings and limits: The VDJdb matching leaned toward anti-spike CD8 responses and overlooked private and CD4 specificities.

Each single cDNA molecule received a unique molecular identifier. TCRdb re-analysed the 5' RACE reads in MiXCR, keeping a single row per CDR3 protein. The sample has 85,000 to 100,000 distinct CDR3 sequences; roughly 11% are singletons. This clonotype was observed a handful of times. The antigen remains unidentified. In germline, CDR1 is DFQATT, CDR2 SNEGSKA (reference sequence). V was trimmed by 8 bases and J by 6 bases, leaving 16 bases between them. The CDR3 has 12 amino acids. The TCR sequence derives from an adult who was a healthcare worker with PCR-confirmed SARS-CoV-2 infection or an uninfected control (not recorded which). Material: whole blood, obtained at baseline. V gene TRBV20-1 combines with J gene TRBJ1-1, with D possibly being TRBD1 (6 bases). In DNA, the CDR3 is TGCAGTTTCCAGGGGTTTCGGGCTGAAGCTTTCTTT. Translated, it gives CSFQGFRAEAFF.